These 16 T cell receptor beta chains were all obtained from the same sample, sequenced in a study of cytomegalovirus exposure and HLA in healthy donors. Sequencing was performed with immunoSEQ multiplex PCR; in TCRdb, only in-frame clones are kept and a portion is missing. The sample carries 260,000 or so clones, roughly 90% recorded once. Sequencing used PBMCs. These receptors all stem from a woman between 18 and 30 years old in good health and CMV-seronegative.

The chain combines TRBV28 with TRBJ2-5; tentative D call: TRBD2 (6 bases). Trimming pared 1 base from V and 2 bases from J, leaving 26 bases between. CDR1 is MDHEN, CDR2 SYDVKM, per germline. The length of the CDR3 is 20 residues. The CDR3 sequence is CASSLLVSLGPGGDQETQYF. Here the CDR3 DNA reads TGTGCCAGCAGTTTATTGGTTTCACTAGGACCCGGGGGAGATCAAGAGACCCAGTACTTC.

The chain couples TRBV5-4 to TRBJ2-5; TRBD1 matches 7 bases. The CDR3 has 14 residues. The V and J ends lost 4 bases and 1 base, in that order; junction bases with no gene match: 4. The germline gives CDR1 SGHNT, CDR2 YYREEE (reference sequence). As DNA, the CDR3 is TGTGCCAGCAGCACGGGACAGATCCAAGAGACCCAGTACTTC. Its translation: CASSTGQIQETQYF.

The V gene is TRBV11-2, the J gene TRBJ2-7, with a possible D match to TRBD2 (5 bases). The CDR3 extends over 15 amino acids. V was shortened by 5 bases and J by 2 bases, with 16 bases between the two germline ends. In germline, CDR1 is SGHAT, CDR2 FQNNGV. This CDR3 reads CASSPSPGGTYEQYF. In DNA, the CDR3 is TGTGCCAGCAGCCCTTCACCCGGAGGTACCTACGAGCAGTACTTC.

CDR3 sequence reads: CASSQGGASYGYTF. CDR3 coding DNA: TGCGCCAGCAGCCAAGGGGGCGCGAGCTATGGCTACACCTTC. This chain joins TRBV4-1 and TRBJ1-2; tentative D call: TRBD1 (5 bases). Germline V CDR1 and CDR2: MGHRA, YSYEKL. This CDR3 has 14 amino acids. The ends were cut back, 1 base at V and 4 bases at J, with 10 bases in the middle.

The CDR3 here is CASRQATGTDTQYF. The CDR3, as DNA: TGTGCCAGTAGACAAGCCACGGGGACAGATACGCAGTATTTT. The rearrangement uses TRBV19 and TRBJ2-3; a weak D match, TRBD2 (5 bases). The CDR3 spans 14 residues. The germline CDR1 and CDR2 sequences are LNHDA and SQIVND (reference sequence). Trimming pared 6 bases from V and 3 bases from J, leaving 13 bases between.

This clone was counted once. The DNA of the CDR3 is TGTGCCAGCAGTTATCGACTAGCCCACTACGAGCAGTACTTC. The encoded protein is CASSYRLAHYEQYF. The J gene is TRBJ2-7, the V gene TRBV6-6; 7 nucleotides match TRBD2. With V trimmed by 3 bases and J by 3 bases, 5 bases remained unmatched. The CDR3 has 14 residues. Germline CDR1 MNHNY, CDR2 SVGAGI (reference sequence).

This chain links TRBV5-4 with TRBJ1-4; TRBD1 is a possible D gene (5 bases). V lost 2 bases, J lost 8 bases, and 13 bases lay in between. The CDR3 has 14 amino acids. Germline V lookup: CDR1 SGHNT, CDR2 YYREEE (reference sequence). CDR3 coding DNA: TGTGCCAGCAGCTTCTTCCCAGGGTCCGAAAAACTGTTTTTT. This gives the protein CASSFFPGSEKLFF.

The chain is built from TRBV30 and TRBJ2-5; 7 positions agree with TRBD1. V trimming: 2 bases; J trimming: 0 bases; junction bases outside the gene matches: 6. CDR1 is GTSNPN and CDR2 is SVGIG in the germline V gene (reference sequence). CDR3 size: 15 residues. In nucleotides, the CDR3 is TGTGCCTGGAGTCCGGGACAGTTGTACCAAGAGACCCAGTACTTC. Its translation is CAWSPGQLYQETQYF.

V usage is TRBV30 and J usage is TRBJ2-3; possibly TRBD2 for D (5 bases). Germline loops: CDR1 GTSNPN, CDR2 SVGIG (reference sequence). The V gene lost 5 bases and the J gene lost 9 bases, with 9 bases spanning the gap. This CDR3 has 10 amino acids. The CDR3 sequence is CAWAGETQYF. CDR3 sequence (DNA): TGTGCCTGGGCGGGCGAGACGCAGTATTTT.

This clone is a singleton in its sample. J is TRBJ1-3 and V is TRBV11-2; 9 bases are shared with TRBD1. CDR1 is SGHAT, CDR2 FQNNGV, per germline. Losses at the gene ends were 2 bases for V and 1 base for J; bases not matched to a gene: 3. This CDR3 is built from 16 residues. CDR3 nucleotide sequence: TGTGCCAGCAGCTTACTAGGACAGGGGTCTGGAAACACCATATATTTT. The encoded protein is CASSLLGQGSGNTIYF.

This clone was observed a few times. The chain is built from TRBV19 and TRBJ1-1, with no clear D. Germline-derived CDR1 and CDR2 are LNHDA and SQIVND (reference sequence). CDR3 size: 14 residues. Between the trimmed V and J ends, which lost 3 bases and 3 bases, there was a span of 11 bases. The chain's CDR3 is CASSIRLSYTEAFF. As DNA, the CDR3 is TGTGCCAGTAGTATCAGGTTAAGCTACACTGAAGCTTTCTTT.

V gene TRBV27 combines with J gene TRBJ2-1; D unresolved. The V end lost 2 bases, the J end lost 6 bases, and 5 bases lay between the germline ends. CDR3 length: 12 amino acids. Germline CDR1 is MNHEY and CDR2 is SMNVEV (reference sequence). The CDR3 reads CASSLGRNEQFF. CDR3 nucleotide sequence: TGTGCCAGCAGTTTAGGGCGCAATGAGCAGTTCTTC.

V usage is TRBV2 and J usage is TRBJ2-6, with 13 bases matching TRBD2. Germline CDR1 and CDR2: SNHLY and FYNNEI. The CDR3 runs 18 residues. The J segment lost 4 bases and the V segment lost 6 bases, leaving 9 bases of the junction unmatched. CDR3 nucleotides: TGTGCCAGCAGAACCATACTAGCGGGAGGGTCAGGGGCCAACGTCCTGACTTTC. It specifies CASRTILAGGSGANVLTF.

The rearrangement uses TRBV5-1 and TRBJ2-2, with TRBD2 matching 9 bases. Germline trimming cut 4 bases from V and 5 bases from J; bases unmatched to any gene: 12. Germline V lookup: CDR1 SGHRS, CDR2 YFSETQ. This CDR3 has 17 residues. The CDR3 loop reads CASSQLPSGNPTGELFF. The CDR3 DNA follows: TGCGCCAGCAGCCAGCTTCCTAGCGGGAACCCTACCGGGGAGCTGTTTTTT. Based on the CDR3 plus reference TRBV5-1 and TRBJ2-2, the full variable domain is KAGVTQTPRYLIKTRGQQVTLSCSPISGHRSVSWYQQTPGQGLQFLFEYFSETQRNKGNFPGRFSGRQFSNSRSEMNVSTLELGDSALYLCASSQLPSGNPTGELFFGEGSRLTVL.

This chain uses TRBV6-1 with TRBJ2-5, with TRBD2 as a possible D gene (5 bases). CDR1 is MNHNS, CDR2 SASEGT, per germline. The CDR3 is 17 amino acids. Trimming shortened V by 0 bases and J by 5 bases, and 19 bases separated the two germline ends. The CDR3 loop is CASSEAIVVRRGETQYF. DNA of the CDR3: TGTGCCAGCAGTGAAGCTATTGTGGTTAGGCGAGGGGAGACCCAGTACTTC.

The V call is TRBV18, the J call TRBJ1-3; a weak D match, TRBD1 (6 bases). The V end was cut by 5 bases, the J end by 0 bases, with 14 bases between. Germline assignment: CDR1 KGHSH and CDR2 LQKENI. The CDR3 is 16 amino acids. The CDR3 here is CASSRQAVSSGNTIYF. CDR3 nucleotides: TGTGCCAGCTCAAGACAGGCCGTGAGCTCTGGAAACACCATATATTTT. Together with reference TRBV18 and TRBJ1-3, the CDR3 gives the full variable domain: NAGVMQNPRHLVRRRGQEARLRCSPMKGHSHVYWYRQLPEEGLKFMVYLQKENIIDESGMPKERFSAEFPKEGPSILRIQQVVRGDSAAYFCASSRQAVSSGNTIYFGEGSWLTVV.